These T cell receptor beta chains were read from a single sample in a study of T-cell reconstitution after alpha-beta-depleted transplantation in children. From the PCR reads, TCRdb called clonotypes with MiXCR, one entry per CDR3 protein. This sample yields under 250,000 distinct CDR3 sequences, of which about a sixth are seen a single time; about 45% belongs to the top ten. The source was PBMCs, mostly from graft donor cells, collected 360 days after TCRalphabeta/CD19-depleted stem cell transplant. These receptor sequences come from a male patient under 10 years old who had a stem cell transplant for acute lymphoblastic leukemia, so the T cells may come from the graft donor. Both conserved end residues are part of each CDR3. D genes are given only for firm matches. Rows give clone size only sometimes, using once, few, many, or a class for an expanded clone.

CDR3: CASSLGGTPGLVADTQYF; DNA: TGCGCCAGCAGCTTAGGCGGGACACCGGGACTAGTCGCAGATACGCAGTATTTT; V: TRBV4-3; size: .; D: TRBD2; J: TRBJ2-3
CDR3: CASSYSQETAYEQYF; DNA: TGTGCCAGCAGTTACTCCCAGGAGACAGCCTACGAGCAGTACTTC; V: TRBV6-5; size: many; D: .; J: TRBJ2-7
CDR3: CASSLGSLNEKLFF; DNA: TGTGCCAGCAGCTTAGGAAGCCTTAATGAAAAACTGTTTTTT; V: TRBV7-2; size: .; D: .; J: TRBJ1-4
CDR3: CASSPRLTENYGYTF; DNA: TGTGCCAGCAGCCCTAGGCTGACGGAGAACTATGGCTACACCTTC; V: TRBV11-2; size: few; D: .; J: TRBJ1-2
CDR3: CASSYLGLAGKVGELFF; DNA: TGTGCCAGCAGTTATCTGGGACTAGCGGGGAAAGTCGGGGAGCTGTTTTTT; V: TRBV6-2/TRBV6-3; size: few; D: TRBD2; J: TRBJ2-2
CDR3: CARRTSYNEQFF; DNA: TGTGCCAGGCGGACTTCTTACAATGAGCAGTTCTTC; V: TRBV2; size: few; D: .; J: TRBJ2-1
CDR3: CASSYWQGTSGAGSYNEQFF; DNA: TGTGCCAGCAGTTACTGGCAGGGGACTAGCGGGGCAGGCTCCTACAATGAGCAGTTCTTC; V: TRBV6-2/TRBV6-3; size: many; D: TRBD2; J: TRBJ2-1
CDR3: CASSFRDRYDPGYTF; DNA: TGTGCCAGCAGCTTCCGGGACAGATATGATCCTGGCTACACCTTC; V: TRBV11-2; size: few; D: TRBD1; J: TRBJ1-2
CDR3: CAISESREAFF; DNA: TGTGCCATCAGTGAGTCCAGGGAAGCTTTCTTT; V: TRBV10-3; size: few; D: .; J: TRBJ1-1
CDR3: CASSFPRGRGTEAFF; DNA: TGTGCCAGCAGCTTTCCCAGGGGGCGAGGGACTGAAGCTTTCTTT; V: TRBV7-8; size: once; D: TRBD1; J: TRBJ1-1
CDR3: CATGPNTGELFF; DNA: TGTGCTACGGGACCGAACACCGGGGAGCTGTTTTTT; V: TRBV11-1; size: .; D: .; J: TRBJ2-2
CDR3: CASSSTRGGLVYEQYF; DNA: TGTGCCAGCAGTTCAACACGAGGGGGGCTAGTATACGAGCAGTACTTC; V: TRBV12-3/TRBV12-4; size: few; D: .; J: TRBJ2-7
CDR3: CASSPTGYTGELFF; DNA: TGCGCCAGCAGCCCCACTGGATACACCGGGGAGCTGTTTTTT; V: TRBV4-3; size: few; D: .; J: TRBJ2-2
CDR3: CASSVAVTDHQETQYF; DNA: TGTGCCAGCAGCGTAGCAGTGACAGATCACCAAGAGACCCAGTACTTC; V: TRBV9; size: .; D: .; J: TRBJ2-5
CDR3: CASSEWERGRRGTQYF; DNA: TGTGCCAGCAGTGAATGGGAGCGGGGGCGACGCGGGACCCAGTACTTC; V: TRBV25-1; size: few; D: TRBD2; J: TRBJ2-5
CDR3: CASSLMDRAAAFYNEQFF; DNA: TGTGCCAGCAGCCTGATGGACAGGGCTGCTGCCTTTTACAATGAGCAGTTCTTC; V: TRBV14; size: few; D: TRBD1; J: TRBJ2-1
CDR3: CASSQARGQRGIGELFF; DNA: TGTGCCAGCAGCCAAGCCAGGGGCCAGCGGGGGATCGGGGAGCTGTTTTTT; V: TRBV3-1; size: .; D: TRBD2; J: TRBJ2-2
CDR3: CASLGQGGSPLHF; DNA: TGTGCCAGCCTGGGACAGGGCGGATCACCCCTCCACTTT; V: TRBV27; size: .; D: TRBD1; J: TRBJ1-6
CDR3: CASSPRAGRERTEAFF; DNA: TGTGCCAGCAGCCCTAGGGCAGGACGGGAGAGGACTGAAGCTTTCTTT; V: TRBV4-2; size: many; D: .; J: TRBJ1-1
CDR3: CASSRSGTEETQYF; DNA: TGTGCCAGCAGCCGATCCGGGACGGAAGAGACCCAGTACTTC; V: TRBV5-4; size: .; D: .; J: TRBJ2-5
CDR3: CASSPPGSDRDTQYF; DNA: TGTGCCAGCAGCCCCCCCGGGTCCGATAGGGATACCCAGTACTTC; V: TRBV7-9; size: few; D: .; J: TRBJ2-5
CDR3: CASSAPASGYTDTQYF; DNA: TGTGCCAGCAGTGCCCCCGCTAGCGGGTACACAGATACGCAGTATTTT; V: TRBV28; size: few; D: TRBD2; J: TRBJ2-3
CDR3: CASSLAYWDTEAFF; DNA: TGTGCCAGCAGTTTAGCTTACTGGGACACTGAAGCTTTCTTT; V: TRBV12-3/TRBV12-4; size: few; D: .; J: TRBJ1-1
CDR3: CASKLAGGRTREQFF; DNA: TGTGCCAGCAAATTAGCGGGAGGGCGGACAAGAGAGCAGTTCTTC; V: TRBV27; size: few; D: TRBD2; J: TRBJ2-1
CDR3: CASSENRATQYF; DNA: TGTGCCAGCAGTGAAAATAGGGCAACCCAGTATTTT; V: TRBV2; size: few; D: .; J: TRBJ2-3
CDR3: CSVEEEIGPQGTQYF; DNA: TGCAGCGTTGAAGAGGAGATAGGTCCACAGGGTACGCAGTATTTT; V: TRBV29-1; size: few; D: .; J: TRBJ2-3
CDR3: CASSGTVEDEQYF; DNA: TGTGCCAGCAGCGGGACGGTCGAGGACGAGCAGTACTTC; V: TRBV6-2/TRBV6-3; size: few; D: .; J: TRBJ2-7
CDR3: CASSTLGTDTQYF; DNA: TGCGCCAGCAGCACCTTAGGCACAGATACGCAGTATTTT; V: TRBV5-1; size: few; D: .; J: TRBJ2-3
CDR3: CASSFPPGKGIYMNEQFF; DNA: TGTGCCAGCAGCTTTCCTCCGGGCAAGGGGATATACATGAATGAGCAGTTCTTC; V: TRBV11-2; size: .; D: .; J: TRBJ2-1
CDR3: CAIRGQPWSPGELFF; DNA: TGTGCCATCAGAGGACAGCCATGGTCACCCGGGGAGCTGTTTTTT; V: TRBV10-3; size: .; D: .; J: TRBJ2-2
CDR3: CASSFGETAYEQYF; DNA: TGTGCCAGCAGCTTCGGCGAGACGGCCTACGAGCAGTACTTC; V: TRBV7-2; size: few; D: .; J: TRBJ2-7
CDR3: CASSQVSDRRHEQYF; DNA: TGCGCCAGCAGCCAAGTGTCTGACAGACGTCACGAGCAGTACTTC; V: TRBV4-3; size: .; D: .; J: TRBJ2-7
CDR3: CASSYMGVRAYEQYF; DNA: TGTGCCAGCAGTTACATGGGGGTAAGGGCATACGAGCAGTACTTC; V: TRBV28; size: few; D: .; J: TRBJ2-7
CDR3: CASSPDSYFYEQYF; DNA: TGTGCCAGCAGTCCCGACAGTTACTTCTACGAGCAGTACTTC; V: TRBV2; size: few; D: .; J: TRBJ2-7
CDR3: CASSPYPEGGYEQYF; DNA: TGTGCCAGCAGCCCCTACCCCGAGGGGGGCTACGAGCAGTACTTC; V: TRBV3-1; size: .; D: .; J: TRBJ2-7
CDR3: CASRGSYGYTF; DNA: TGTGCCAGCAGGGGTAGCTATGGCTACACCTTC; V: TRBV10-3; size: once; D: .; J: TRBJ1-2
CDR3: CASSLFSPGQGSYEQYF; DNA: TGTGCCAGCAGTTTATTCTCCCCGGGACAGGGATCCTACGAGCAGTACTTC; V: TRBV27; size: .; D: TRBD1; J: TRBJ2-7
CDR3: CASSSLDDSYEQYF; DNA: TGCGCCAGCAGCTCCTTGGATGACTCCTACGAGCAGTACTTC; V: TRBV5-1; size: once; D: .; J: TRBJ2-7
CDR3: CASSLEGTSVYNEQFF; DNA: TGTGCCAGCAGCTTGGAGGGGACTAGCGTCTACAATGAGCAGTTCTTC; V: TRBV5-5; size: few; D: TRBD2; J: TRBJ2-1
CDR3: CASSQEIGLRPTDTQYF; DNA: TGTGCCAGCAGCCAAGAAATAGGTCTCCGTCCCACAGATACGCAGTATTTT; V: TRBV3-1; size: .; D: .; J: TRBJ2-3
CDR3: CASSPAGVKFF; DNA: TGTGCCAGCTCACCAGCGGGGGTCAAGTTCTTC; V: TRBV18; size: .; D: TRBD2; J: TRBJ2-1
CDR3: CASSTIAGQPSYNEQFF; DNA: TGTGCCAGCAGCACTATAGCGGGACAGCCCTCCTACAATGAGCAGTTCTTC; V: TRBV7-2; size: few; D: .; J: TRBJ2-1
CDR3: CSARVPGTADNEQFF; DNA: TGCAGTGCTAGAGTTCCAGGGACAGCAGACAATGAGCAGTTCTTC; V: TRBV20-1; size: .; D: TRBD1; J: TRBJ2-1
CDR3: CASSLVEAFF; DNA: TGTGCCAGCAGCTTAGTTGAAGCTTTCTTT; V: TRBV7-9; size: many; D: .; J: TRBJ1-1